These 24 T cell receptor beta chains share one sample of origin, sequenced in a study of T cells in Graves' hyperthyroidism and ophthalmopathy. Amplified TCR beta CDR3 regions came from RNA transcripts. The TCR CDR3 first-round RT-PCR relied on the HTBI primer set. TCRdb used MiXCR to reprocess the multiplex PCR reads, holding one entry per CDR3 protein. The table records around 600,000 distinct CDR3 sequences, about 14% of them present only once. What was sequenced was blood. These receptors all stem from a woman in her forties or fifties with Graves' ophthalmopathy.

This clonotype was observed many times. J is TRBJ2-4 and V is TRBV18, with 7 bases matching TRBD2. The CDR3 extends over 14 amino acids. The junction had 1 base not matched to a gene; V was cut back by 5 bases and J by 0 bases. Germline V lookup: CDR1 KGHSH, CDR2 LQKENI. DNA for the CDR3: TGTGCCAGCTCAGCGGGAGTAGCCAAAAACATTCAGTACTTC. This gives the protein CASSAGVAKNIQYF.

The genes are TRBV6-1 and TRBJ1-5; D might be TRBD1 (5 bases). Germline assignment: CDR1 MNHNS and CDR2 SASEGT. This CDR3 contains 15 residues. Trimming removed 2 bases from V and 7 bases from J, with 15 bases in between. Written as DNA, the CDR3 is TGTGCCAGCAGTGAATCTGGGGGGGGTTGGCAGCCCCAGCATTTT. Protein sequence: CASSESGGGWQPQHF.

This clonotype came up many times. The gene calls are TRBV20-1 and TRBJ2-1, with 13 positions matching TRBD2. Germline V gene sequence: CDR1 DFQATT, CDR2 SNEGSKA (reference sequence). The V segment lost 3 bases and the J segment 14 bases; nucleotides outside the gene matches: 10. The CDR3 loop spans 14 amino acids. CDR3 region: CSASGLAGASNKFF. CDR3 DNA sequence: TGCAGTGCTAGTGGACTAGCGGGAGCTAGCAATAAGTTCTTC.

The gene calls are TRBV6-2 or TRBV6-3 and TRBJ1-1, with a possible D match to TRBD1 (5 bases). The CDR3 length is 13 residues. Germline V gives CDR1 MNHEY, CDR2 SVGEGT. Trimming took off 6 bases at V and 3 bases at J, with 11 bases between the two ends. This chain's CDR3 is CASRPTGDTEAFF. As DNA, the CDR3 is TGTGCCAGCAGGCCTACGGGGGACACTGAAGCTTTCTTT.

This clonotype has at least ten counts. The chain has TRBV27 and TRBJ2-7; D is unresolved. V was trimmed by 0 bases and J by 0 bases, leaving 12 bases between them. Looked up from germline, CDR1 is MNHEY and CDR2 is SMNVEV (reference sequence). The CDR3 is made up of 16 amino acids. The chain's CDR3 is CASSLSGDIYSYEQYF. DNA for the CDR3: TGTGCCAGCAGTTTATCAGGCGACATCTACTCCTACGAGCAGTACTTC.

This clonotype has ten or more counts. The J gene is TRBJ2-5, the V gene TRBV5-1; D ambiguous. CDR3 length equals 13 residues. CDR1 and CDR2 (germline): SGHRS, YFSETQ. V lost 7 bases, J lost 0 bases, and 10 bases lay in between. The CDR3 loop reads CASFKGNQETQYF. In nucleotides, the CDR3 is TGCGCCAGCTTCAAGGGAAACCAAGAGACCCAGTACTTC.

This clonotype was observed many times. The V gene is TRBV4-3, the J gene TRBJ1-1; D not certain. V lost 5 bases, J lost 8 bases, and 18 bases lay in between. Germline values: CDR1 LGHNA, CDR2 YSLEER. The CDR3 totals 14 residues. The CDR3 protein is CASSVTRGRLEAFF. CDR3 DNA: TGCGCCAGCAGCGTCACCAGAGGCAGGCTAGAAGCTTTCTTT.

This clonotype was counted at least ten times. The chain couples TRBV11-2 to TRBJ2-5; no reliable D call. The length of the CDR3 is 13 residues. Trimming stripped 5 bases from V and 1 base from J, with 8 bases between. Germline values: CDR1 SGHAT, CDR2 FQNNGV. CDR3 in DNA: TGTGCCAGCAGCCTTGTGCTCCAAGAGACCCAGTACTTC. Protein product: CASSLVLQETQYF.

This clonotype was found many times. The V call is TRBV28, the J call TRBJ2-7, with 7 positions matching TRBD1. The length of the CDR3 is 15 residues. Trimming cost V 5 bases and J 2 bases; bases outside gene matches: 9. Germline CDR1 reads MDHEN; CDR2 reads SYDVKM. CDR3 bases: TGTGCCAGCAGTCCCCCCTCGACAGGGACCTACGAGCAGTACTTC. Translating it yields CASSPPSTGTYEQYF.

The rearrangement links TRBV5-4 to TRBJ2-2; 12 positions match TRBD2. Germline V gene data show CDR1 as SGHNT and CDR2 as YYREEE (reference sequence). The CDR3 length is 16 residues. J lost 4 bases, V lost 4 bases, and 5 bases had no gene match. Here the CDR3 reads CASSHGLAGFTGELFF. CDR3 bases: TGTGCCAGCAGCCACGGACTAGCGGGATTCACCGGGGAGCTGTTTTTT.

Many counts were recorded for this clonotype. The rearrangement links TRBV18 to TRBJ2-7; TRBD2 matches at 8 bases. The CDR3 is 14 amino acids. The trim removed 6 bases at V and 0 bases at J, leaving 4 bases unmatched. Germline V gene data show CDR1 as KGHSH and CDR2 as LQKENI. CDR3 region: CASSRTSSSYEQYF. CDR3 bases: TGTGCCAGCTCGCGGACTAGCAGCTCCTACGAGCAGTACTTC.

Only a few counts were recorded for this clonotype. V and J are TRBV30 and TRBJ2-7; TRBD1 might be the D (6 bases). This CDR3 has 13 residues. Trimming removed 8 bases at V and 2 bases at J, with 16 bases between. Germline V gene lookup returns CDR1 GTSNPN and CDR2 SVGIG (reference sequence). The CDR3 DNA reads TGTGCCAGCAGCTCTAGGGACACCTACGAGCAGTACTTC. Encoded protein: CASSSRDTYEQYF.

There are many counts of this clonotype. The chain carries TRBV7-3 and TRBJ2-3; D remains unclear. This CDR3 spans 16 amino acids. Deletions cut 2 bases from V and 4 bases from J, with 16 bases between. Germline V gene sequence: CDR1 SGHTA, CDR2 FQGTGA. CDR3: CASSLVSALSPDTQYF. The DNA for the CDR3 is TGTGCCAGCAGCTTAGTCTCAGCCCTATCCCCAGATACGCAGTATTTT.

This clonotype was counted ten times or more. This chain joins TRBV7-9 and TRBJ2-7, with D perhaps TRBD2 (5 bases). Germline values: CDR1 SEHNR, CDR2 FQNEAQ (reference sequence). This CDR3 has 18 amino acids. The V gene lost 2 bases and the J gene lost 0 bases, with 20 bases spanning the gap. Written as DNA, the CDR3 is TGTGCCAGCAGCTTATCTGGAGCGTGGGGTGGAGGCTCCTACGAGCAGTACTTC. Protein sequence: CASSLSGAWGGGSYEQYF.

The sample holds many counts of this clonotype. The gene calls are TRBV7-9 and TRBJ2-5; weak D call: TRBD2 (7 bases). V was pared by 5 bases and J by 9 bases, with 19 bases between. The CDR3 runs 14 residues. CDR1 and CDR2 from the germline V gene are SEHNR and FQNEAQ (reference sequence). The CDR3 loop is CASSLGGAAKPQYF. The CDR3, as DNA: TGTGCCAGCAGCCTAGGGGGGGCGGCTAAACCCCAGTACTTC.

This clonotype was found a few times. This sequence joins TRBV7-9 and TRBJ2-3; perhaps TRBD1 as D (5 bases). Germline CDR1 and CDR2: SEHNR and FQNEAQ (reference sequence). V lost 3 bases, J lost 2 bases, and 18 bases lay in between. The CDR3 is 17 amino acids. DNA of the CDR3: TGTGCCAGCAGCTTGCCCACTCTGGACACCACCACAGATACGCAGTATTTT. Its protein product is CASSLPTLDTTTDTQYF.

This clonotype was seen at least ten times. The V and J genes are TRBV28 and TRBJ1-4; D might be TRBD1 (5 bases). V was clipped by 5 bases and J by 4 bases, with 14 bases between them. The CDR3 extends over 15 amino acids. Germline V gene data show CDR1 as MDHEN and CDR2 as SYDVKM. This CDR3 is CASSRGLLVNEKLFF. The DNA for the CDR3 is TGTGCCAGCAGTCGGGGCCTGCTGGTTAATGAAAAACTGTTTTTT.

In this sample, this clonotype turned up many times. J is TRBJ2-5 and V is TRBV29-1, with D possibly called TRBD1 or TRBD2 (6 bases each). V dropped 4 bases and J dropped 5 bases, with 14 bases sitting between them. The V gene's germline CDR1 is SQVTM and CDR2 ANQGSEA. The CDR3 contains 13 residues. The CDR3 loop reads CSVAQGTEETQYF. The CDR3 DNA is TGCAGCGTTGCCCAGGGGACTGAGGAGACCCAGTACTTC.

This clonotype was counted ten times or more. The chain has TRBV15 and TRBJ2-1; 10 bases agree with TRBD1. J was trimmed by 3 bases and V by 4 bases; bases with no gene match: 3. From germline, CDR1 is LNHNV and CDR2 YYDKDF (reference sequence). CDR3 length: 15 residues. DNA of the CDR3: TGTGCCACCAGCATCGGACAGGGGGACTACAATGAGCAGTTCTTC. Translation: CATSIGQGDYNEQFF. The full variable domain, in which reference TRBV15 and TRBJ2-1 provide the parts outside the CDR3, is DAMVIQNPRYQVTQFGKPVTLSCSQTLNHNVMYWYQQKSSQAPKLLFHYYDKDFNNEADTPDNFQSRRPNTSFCFLDIRSPGLGDTAMYLCATSIGQGDYNEQFFGPGTRLTVL.

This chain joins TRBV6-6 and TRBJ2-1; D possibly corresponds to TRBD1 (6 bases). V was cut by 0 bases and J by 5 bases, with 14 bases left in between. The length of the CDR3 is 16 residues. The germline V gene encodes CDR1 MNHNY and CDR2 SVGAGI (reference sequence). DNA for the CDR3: TGTGCCAGCAGTTACTCAGCAGGGGCCTTTAACAATGAGCAGTTCTTC. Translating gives CASSYSAGAFNNEQFF.

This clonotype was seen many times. Written as DNA, the CDR3 is TGTGCCAGCAGTTTAAGGGCTTCACCCCTCCACTTT. Amino acid sequence: CASSLRASPLHF. The rearrangement links TRBV7-2 to TRBJ1-6; no firm D call. V dropped 6 bases and J dropped 9 bases, with 9 bases sitting between them. The germline V gene encodes CDR1 SGHTA and CDR2 FQGNSA. CDR3 length equals 12 residues.

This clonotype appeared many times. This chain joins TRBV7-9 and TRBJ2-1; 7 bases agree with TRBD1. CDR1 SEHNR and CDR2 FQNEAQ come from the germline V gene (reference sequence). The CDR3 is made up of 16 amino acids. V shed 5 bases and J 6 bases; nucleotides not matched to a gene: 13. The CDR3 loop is CASSRRQGPHINEQFF. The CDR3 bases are TGTGCCAGCAGCCGCCGACAGGGCCCCCATATCAATGAGCAGTTCTTC.

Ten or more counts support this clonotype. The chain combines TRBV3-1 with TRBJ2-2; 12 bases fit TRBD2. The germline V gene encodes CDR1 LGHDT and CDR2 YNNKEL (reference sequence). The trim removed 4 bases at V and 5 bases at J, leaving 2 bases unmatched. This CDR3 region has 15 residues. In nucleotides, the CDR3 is TGTGCCAGCAGCCCTACTAGCGGGAGGACCGGGGAGCTGTTTTTT. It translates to CASSPTSGRTGELFF.

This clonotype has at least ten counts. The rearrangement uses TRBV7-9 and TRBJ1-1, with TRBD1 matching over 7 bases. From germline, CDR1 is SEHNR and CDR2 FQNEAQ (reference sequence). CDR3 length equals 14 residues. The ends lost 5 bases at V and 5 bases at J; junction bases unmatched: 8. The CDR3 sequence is CASSPRQGTTEAFF. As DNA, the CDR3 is TGTGCCAGCAGCCCCCGACAGGGAACGACTGAAGCTTTCTTT.